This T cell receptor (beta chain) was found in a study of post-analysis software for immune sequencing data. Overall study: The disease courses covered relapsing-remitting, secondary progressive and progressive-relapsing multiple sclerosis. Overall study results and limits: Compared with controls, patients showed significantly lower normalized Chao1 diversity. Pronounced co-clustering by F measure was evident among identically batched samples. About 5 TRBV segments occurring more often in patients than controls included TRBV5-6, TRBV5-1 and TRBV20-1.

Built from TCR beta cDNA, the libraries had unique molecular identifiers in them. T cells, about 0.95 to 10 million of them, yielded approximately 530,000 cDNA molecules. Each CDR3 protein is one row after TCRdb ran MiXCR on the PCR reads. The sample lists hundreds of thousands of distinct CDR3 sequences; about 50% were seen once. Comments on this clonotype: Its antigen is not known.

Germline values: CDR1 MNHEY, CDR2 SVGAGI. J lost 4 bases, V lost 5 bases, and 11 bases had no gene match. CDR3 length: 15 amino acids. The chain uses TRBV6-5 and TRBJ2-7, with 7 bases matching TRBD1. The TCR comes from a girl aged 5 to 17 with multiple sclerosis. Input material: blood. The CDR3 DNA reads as TGTGCCAGCAGTCCGGCCATGACAGGGCGATACGAGCAGTACTTC. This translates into CASSPAMTGRYEQYF.